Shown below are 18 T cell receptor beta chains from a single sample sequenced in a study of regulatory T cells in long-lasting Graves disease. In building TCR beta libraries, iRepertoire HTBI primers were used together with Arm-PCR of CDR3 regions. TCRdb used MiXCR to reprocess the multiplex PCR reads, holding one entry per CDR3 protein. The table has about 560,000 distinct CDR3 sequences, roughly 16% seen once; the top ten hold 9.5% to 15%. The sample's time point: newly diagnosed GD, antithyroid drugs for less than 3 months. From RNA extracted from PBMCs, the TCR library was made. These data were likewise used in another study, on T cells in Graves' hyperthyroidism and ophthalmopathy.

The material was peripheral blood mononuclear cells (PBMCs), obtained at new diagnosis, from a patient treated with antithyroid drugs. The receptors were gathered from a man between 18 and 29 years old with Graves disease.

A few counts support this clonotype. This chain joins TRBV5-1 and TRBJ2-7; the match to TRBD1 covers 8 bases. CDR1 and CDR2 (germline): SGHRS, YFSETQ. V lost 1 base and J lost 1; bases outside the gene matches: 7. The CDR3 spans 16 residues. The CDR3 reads CASSLTGTGRSYEQYF. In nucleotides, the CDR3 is TGCGCCAGCAGCTTGACCGGGACAGGCAGATCCTACGAGCAGTACTTC.

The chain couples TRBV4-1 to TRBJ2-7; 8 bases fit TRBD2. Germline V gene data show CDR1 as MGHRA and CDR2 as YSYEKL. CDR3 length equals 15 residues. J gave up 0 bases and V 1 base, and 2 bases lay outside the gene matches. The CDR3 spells CASSQVGRGSYEQYF. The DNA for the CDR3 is TGCGCCAGCAGCCAAGTCGGGAGGGGCTCCTACGAGCAGTACTTC.

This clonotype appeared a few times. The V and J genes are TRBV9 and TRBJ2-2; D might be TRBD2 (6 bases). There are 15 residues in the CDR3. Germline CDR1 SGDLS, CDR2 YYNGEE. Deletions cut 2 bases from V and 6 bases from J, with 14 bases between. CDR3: CASSVRLGRSGELFF. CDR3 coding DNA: TGTGCCAGCAGCGTCAGACTGGGGAGGTCCGGGGAGCTGTTTTTT. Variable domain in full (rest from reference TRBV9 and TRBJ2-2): DSGVTQTPKHLITATGQRVTLRCSPRSGDLSVYWYQQSLDQGLQFLIQYYNGEERAKGNILERFSAQQFPDLHSELNLSSLELGDSALYFCASSVRLGRSGELFFGEGSRLTVL.

DNA of the CDR3: TGTGCCAGCAGCGTAGAGCCAGGCAACACCGGGGAGCTGTTTTTT. This gives the protein CASSVEPGNTGELFF. The V call is TRBV9, the J call TRBJ2-2; D not certain. Germline values: CDR1 SGDLS, CDR2 YYNGEE. The CDR3 loop spans 15 amino acids. Trimming removed 0 bases at V and 2 bases at J, with 8 bases between. Full variable domain (missing parts from reference TRBV9 and TRBJ2-2): DSGVTQTPKHLITATGQRVTLRCSPRSGDLSVYWYQQSLDQGLQFLIQYYNGEERAKGNILERFSAQQFPDLHSELNLSSLELGDSALYFCASSVEPGNTGELFFGEGSRLTVL.

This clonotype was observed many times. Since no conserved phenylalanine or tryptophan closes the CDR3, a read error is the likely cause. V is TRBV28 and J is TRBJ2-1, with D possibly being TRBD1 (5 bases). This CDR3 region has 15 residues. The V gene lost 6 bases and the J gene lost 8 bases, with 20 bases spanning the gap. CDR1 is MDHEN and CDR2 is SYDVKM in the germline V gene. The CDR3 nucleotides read TGTGCCAGCAGCATCTACCAGGGTGCGAGAGATGAGCAGTTCCTC. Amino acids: CASSIYQGARDEQFL.

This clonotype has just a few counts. The DNA of the CDR3 is TGCAGTGCTAGAGATGTCGCCAAGAAGGCCCAGTACTTC. It encodes CSARDVAKKAQYF. The chain uses TRBV20-1 and TRBJ2-5; D call uncertain. Trimming removed 0 bases at V and 9 bases at J, with 14 bases between. The length of the CDR3 is 13 residues. Germline CDR1 is DFQATT and CDR2 is SNEGSKA (reference sequence).

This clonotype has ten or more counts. The CDR3 is CASSPGGAEQYF. CDR3 nucleotides: TGTGCCAGCAGCCCTGGCGGCGCCGAGCAGTACTTC. This rearrangement joins TRBV7-9 to TRBJ2-7; D is uncertain. CDR1 is SEHNR and CDR2 is FQNEAQ in the germline V gene (reference sequence). Trimming stripped 5 bases from V and 6 bases from J, with 11 bases between. The CDR3 loop spans 12 amino acids.

CDR3 in amino acids: CSARDPYDSYEQYF. The CDR3, as DNA: TGCAGTGCTAGAGATCCGTACGATTCCTACGAGCAGTACTTC. The V call is TRBV20-1, the J call TRBJ2-7; D is ambiguous. The CDR3 totals 14 residues. Trimming removed 0 bases at V and 1 base at J, with 10 bases between. Germline V gene data show CDR1 as DFQATT and CDR2 as SNEGSKA (reference sequence).

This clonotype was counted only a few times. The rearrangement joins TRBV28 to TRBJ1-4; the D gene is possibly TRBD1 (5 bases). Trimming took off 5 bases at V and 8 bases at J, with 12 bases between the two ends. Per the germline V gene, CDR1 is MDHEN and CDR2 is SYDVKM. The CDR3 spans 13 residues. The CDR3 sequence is CASSVRVGEKLFF. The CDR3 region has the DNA TGTGCCAGCAGTGTCAGGGTTGGGGAAAAACTGTTTTTT.

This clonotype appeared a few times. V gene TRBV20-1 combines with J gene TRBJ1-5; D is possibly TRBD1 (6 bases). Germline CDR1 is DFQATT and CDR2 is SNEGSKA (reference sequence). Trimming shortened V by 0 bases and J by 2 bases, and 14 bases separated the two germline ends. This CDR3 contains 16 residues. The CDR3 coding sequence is TGCAGTGCTAGAGATTCCGGAGGGGGTGGCAATCAGCCCCAGCATTTT. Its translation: CSARDSGGGGNQPQHF.

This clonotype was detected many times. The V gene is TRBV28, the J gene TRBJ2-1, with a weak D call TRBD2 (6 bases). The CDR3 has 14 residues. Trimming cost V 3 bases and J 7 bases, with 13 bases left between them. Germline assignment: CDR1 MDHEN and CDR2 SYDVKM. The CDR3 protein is CASSFRGIGNEQFF. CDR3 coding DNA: TGTGCCAGCAGTTTTCGGGGGATCGGGAATGAGCAGTTCTTC. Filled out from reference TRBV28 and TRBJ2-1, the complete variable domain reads DVKVTQSSRYLVKRTGEKVFLECVQDMDHENMFWYRQDPGLGLRLIYFSYDVKMKEKGDIPEGYSVSREKKERFSLILESASTNQTSMYLCASSFRGIGNEQFFGPGTRLTVL.

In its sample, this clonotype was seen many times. In DNA, the CDR3 is TGCGCCAGCAGGGGAGGACTAACCGATCAAGAGACCCAGTACTTC. It translates to CASRGGLTDQETQYF. V is TRBV5-1 and J is TRBJ2-5; possibly TRBD2 for D (6 bases). V lost 5 bases, J lost 2 bases, and 16 bases lay in between. This CDR3 is 15 amino acids long. CDR1 is SGHRS, CDR2 YFSETQ, per germline.

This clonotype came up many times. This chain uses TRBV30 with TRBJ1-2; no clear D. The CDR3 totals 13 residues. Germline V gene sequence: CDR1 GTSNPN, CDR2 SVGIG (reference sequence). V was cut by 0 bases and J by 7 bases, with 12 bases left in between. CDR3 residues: CAWSVILPPGYTF. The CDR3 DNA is TGTGCCTGGAGTGTAATACTCCCCCCTGGCTACACCTTC.

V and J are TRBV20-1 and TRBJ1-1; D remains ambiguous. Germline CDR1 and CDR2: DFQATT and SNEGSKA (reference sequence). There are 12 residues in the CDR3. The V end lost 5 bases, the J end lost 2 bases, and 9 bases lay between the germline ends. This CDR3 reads CSAPELNTEAFF. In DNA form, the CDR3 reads TGCAGTGCTCCAGAATTAAACACTGAAGCTTTCTTT.

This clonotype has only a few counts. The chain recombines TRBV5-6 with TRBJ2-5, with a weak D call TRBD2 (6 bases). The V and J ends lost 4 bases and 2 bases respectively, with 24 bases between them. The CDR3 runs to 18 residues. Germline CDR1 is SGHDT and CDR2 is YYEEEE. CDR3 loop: CASSHLRRREGRQETQYF. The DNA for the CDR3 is TGTGCCAGCAGCCACCTGAGGAGGCGGGAAGGCAGGCAAGAGACCCAGTACTTC.

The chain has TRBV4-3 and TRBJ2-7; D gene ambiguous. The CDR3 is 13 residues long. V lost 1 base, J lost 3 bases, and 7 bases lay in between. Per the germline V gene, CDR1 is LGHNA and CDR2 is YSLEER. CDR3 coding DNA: TGCGCCAGCAGCCAAGTGCAGAGCTACGAGCAGTACTTC. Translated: CASSQVQSYEQYF.

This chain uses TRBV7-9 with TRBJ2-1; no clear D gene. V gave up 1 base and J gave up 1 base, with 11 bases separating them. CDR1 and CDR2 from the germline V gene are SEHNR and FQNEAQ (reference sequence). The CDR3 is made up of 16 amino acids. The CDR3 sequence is CASSLVVIGSYNEQFF. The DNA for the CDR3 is TGTGCCAGCAGCTTAGTGGTCATAGGATCCTACAATGAGCAGTTCTTC. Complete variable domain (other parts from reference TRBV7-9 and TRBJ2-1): DTGVSQNPRHKITKRGQNVTFRCDPISEHNRLYWYRQTLGQGPEFLTYFQNEAQLEKSRLLSDRFSAERPKGSFSTLEIQRTEQGDSAMYLCASSLVVIGSYNEQFFGPGTRLTVL.

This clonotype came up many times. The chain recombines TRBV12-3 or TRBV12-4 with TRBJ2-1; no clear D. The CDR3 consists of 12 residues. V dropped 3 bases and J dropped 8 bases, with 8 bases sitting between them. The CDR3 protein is CASSFSGHEQFF. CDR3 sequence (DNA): TGTGCCAGCAGTTTCTCAGGACATGAGCAGTTCTTC.